These 12 T cell receptor beta chains were all obtained from the same sample, sequenced in a study of T cell responses to AZD1222 COVID-19 vaccine. Repertoires were generated with immunoSEQ multiplex PCR, while TCRdb's copy carries only in-frame clones and drops some. Of some 150,000 clones in the sample, around nine tenths were seen once. The sequenced sample was peripheral blood, obtained on day 0 of AZD1222 vaccination. Receptors originate from an adult in good health.

This sequence joins TRBV27 and TRBJ2-1; D uncertain. V lost 7 bases, J lost 5 bases, and 6 bases lay in between. The germline V gene encodes CDR1 MNHEY and CDR2 SMNVEV (reference sequence). The CDR3 extends over 11 amino acids. The CDR3 protein is CASILNNEQFF. Written as DNA, the CDR3 is TGTGCCAGCATTCTGAACAATGAGCAGTTCTTC.

The rearrangement joins TRBV6-2 or TRBV6-3 to TRBJ2-2; D is perhaps TRBD1 (5 bases). Germline assignment: CDR1 MNHEY and CDR2 SVGEGT. The CDR3 has 13 residues. V was cut by 4 bases and J by 3 bases, with 6 bases left in between. For the CDR3, the DNA is TGTGCCAGCAGTTTACAGGACACCGGGGAGCTGTTTTTT. Amino acid sequence: CASSLQDTGELFF.

The V and J genes are TRBV9 and TRBJ2-5; the match to TRBD1 covers 8 bases. CDR1 and CDR2 from the germline V gene are SGDLS and YYNGEE. The CDR3 totals 14 residues. V lost 4 bases, J lost 4 bases, and 6 bases stayed unmatched. The CDR3 is CASSLGTGAETQYF. For the CDR3, the DNA is TGTGCCAGCAGCTTAGGGACAGGAGCAGAGACCCAGTACTTC.

V is TRBV6-2 or TRBV6-3 and J is TRBJ1-2; tentative D call: TRBD1 (6 bases). This CDR3 has 20 residues. Looked up from germline, CDR1 is MNHEY and CDR2 is SVGEGT. V was shortened by 6 bases and J by 0 bases, with 29 bases between the two germline ends. The CDR3 reads CASSDSQGRLAPQSNYGYTF. The CDR3 DNA reads TGTGCCAGCAGCGATTCACAGGGCCGACTAGCGCCCCAGTCTAACTATGGCTACACCTTC.

The chain joins TRBV27 to TRBJ2-3, with D tentatively TRBD1 (6 bases). Germline V gene sequence: CDR1 MNHEY, CDR2 SMNVEV (reference sequence). The CDR3 has 15 amino acids. V shed 5 bases and J shed 1 base, with 13 bases lying between them. The DNA of the CDR3 is TGTGCCAGCAGTGGAACAAGGACAGGCACAGATACGCAGTATTTT. This sequence encodes CASSGTRTGTDTQYF.

The chain links TRBV20-1 to TRBJ2-3, with D perhaps matching TRBD1 (6 bases). CDR3 size: 13 residues. CDR1 and CDR2 from the germline V gene are DFQATT and SNEGSKA (reference sequence). Trimming left V 3 bases short and J 2 bases short, with 9 bases between. DNA for the CDR3: TGCAGTGCTAGTAAGGGGGTCACAGATACGCAGTATTTT. Residues: CSASKGVTDTQYF.

The rearrangement uses TRBV20-1 and TRBJ1-4; no firm D call. With 6 bases removed from V and 8 bases from J, the gap between germline ends came to 10 bases. The CDR3 is made up of 11 amino acids. Germline V CDR1 and CDR2: DFQATT, SNEGSKA (reference sequence). The CDR3 reads CSAVLREKLFF. The CDR3 DNA follows: TGCAGTGCGGTATTAAGGGAAAAACTGTTTTTT.

The chain couples TRBV6-5 to TRBJ1-4; 8 nucleotides agree with TRBD1. V lost 5 bases, J lost 7 bases, and 6 bases stayed unmatched. The CDR3 extends over 14 amino acids. Germline-derived CDR1 and CDR2 are MNHEY and SVGAGI. The CDR3 DNA reads TGTGCCAGCAGTCTCCAGGGGGCGGGTGAAAAACTGTTTTTT. It yields the protein CASSLQGAGEKLFF.

The chain carries TRBV19 and TRBJ1-3, with D hard to call. The CDR3 length is 13 residues. CDR1 is LNHDA and CDR2 is SQIVND in the germline V gene (reference sequence). Trimming left V 7 bases short and J 2 bases short, with 9 bases between. In nucleotides, the CDR3 is TGTGCCAGTAATGTGGGAACTGGAAACACCATATATTTT. It encodes CASNVGTGNTIYF.

The rearrangement joins TRBV7-8 to TRBJ1-5; D might be TRBD1 (5 bases). CDR1 SGHVS and CDR2 FQNEAQ come from the germline V gene. The CDR3 has 15 residues. Trimming pared 5 bases from V and 3 bases from J, leaving 14 bases between. DNA of the CDR3: TGTGCCAGCAGCCGAGGGGACCGCGACAATCAGCCCCAGCATTTT. This sequence encodes CASSRGDRDNQPQHF. Based on the CDR3 plus reference TRBV7-8 and TRBJ1-5, the full variable domain is GAGVSQSPRYKVAKRGQDVALRCDPISGHVSLFWYQQALGQGPEFLTYFQNEAQLDKSGLPSDRFFAERPEGSVSTLKIQRTQQEDSAVYLCASSRGDRDNQPQHFGDGTRLSIL.

CDR3 DNA sequence: TGTGCCAGCAGTGAATATGGCAGGGGTCCTGAAGCTTTCTTT. This gives the protein CASSEYGRGPEAFF. The V and J genes are TRBV25-1 and TRBJ1-1; possible D gene TRBD1, 6 bases. Trimming took 0 bases from V and 6 from J, leaving 11 bases between them. This CDR3 spans 14 amino acids. Germline-derived CDR1 and CDR2 are MGHDK and SYGVNS.

The CDR3 DNA reads as TGCAGCGCAGAACCGGGGACGGGGTACGAGCAGTACTTC. It specifies CSAEPGTGYEQYF. The rearrangement uses TRBV29-1 and TRBJ2-7; D may be TRBD1 or TRBD2 (5 bases each). The CDR3 extends over 13 amino acids. V lost 7 bases, J lost 4 bases, and 17 bases lay in between. Germline lookup yields CDR1 SQVTM and CDR2 ANQGSEA.